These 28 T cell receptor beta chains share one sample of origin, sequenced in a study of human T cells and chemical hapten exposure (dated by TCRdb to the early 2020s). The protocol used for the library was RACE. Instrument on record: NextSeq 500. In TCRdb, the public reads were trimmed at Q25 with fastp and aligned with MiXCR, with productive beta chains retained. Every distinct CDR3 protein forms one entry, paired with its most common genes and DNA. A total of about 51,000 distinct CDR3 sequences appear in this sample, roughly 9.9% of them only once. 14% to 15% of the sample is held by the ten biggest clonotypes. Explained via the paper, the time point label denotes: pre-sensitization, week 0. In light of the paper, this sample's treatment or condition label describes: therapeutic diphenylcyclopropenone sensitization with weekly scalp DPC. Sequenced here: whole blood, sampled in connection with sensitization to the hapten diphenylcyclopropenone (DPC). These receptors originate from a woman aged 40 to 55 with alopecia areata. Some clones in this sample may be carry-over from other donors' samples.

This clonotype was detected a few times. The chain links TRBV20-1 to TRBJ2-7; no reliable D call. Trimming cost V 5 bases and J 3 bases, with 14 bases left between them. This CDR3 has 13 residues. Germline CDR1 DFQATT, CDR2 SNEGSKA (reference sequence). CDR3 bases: TGCAGTGCTGGCGGCTGGGTGTTCTACGAGCAGTACTTC. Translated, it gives CSAGGWVFYEQYF.

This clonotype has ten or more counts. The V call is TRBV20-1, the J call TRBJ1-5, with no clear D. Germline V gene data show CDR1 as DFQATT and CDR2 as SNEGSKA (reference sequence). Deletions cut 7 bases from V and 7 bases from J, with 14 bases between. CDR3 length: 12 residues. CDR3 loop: CSVRRLGQPQHF. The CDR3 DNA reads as TGCAGTGTCCGACGGCTCGGGCAGCCCCAGCATTTT.

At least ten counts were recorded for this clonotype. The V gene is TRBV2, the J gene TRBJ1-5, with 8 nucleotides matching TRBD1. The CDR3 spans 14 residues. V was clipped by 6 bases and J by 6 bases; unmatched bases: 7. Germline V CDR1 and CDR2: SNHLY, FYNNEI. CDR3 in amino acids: CASSVGQGAQPQHF. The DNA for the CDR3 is TGTGCCAGCAGCGTCGGACAGGGTGCTCAGCCCCAGCATTTT.

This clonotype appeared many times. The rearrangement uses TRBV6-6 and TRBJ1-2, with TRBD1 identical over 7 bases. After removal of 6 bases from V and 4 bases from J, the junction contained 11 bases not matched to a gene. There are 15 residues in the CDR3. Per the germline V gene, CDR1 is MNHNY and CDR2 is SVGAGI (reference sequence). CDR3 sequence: CASSPPDREGYGYTF. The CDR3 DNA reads TGTGCCAGCAGCCCCCCAGACAGGGAAGGCTATGGCTACACCTTC.

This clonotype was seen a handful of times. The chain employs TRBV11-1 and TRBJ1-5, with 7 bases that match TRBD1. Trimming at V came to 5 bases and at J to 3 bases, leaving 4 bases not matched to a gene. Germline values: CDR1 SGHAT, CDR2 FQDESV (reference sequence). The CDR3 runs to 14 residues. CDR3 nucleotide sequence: TGTGCCAGCAGCGAGGGACAGATCAATCAGCCCCAGCATTTT. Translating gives CASSEGQINQPQHF.

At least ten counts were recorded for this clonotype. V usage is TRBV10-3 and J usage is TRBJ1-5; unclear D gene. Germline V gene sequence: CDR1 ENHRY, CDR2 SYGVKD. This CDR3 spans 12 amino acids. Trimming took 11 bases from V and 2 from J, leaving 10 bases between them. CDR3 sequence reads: CASREGNQPQHF. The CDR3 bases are TGTGCCTCCCGAGAAGGCAATCAGCCCCAGCATTTT.

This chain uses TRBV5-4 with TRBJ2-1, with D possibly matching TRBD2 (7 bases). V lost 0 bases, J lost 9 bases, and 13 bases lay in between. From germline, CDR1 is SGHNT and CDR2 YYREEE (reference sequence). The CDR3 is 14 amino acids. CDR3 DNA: TGTGCCAGCAGCTTGGCCCGTGGGGGGGCTGAGCAGTTCTTC. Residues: CASSLARGGAEQFF.

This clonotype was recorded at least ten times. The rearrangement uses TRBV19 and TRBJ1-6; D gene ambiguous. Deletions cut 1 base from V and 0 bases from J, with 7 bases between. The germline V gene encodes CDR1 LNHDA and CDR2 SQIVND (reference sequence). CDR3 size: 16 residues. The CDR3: CASSIGSISYNSPLHF. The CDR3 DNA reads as TGTGCCAGTAGTATAGGCAGCATCTCCTATAATTCACCCCTCCACTTT.

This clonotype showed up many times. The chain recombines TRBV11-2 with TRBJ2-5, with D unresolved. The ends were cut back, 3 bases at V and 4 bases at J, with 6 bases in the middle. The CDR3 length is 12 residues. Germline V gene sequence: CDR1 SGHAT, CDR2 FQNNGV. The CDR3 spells CASSLGLETQYF. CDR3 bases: TGTGCCAGCAGCTTGGGTCTAGAGACCCAGTACTTC.

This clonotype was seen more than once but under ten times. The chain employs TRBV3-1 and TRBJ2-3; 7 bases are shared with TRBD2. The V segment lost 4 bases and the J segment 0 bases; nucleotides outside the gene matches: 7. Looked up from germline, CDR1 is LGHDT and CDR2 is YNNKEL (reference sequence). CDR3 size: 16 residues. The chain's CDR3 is CASSLTGTISTDTQYF. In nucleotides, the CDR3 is TGTGCCAGCAGCCTGACCGGGACTATTAGCACAGATACGCAGTATTTT.

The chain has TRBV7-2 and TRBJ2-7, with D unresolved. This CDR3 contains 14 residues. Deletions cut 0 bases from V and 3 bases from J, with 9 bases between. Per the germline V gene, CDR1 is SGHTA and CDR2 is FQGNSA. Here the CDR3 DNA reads TGTGCCAGCAGCTTAGCTCACGGTGGCTACGAGCAGTACTTC. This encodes CASSLAHGGYEQYF.

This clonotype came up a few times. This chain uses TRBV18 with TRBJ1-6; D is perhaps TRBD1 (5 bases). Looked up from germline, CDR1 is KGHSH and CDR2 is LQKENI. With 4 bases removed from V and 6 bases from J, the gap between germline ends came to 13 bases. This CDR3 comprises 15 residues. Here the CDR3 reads CASSLTIDSNSPLHF. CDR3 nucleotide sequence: TGTGCCAGCTCACTCACTATAGACAGTAATTCACCCCTCCACTTT.

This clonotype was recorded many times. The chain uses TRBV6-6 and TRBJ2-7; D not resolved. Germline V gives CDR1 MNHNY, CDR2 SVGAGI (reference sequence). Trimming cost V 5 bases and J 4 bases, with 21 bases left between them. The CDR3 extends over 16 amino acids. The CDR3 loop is CASSPTVLRETYEQYF. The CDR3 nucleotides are TGTGCCAGCAGTCCTACCGTCCTCAGAGAGACGTACGAGCAGTACTTC.

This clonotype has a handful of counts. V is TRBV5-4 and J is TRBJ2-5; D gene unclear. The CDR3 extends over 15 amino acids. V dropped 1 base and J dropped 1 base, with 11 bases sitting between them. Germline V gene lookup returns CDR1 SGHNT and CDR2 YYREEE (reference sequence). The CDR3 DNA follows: TGTGCCAGCAGCTTGCCCCGGAACCTCCAAGAGACCCAGTACTTC. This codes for CASSLPRNLQETQYF.

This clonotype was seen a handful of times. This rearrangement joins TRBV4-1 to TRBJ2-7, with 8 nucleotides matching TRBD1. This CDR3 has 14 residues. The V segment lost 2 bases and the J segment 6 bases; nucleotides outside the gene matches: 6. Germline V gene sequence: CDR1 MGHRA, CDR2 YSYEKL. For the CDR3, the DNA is TGCGCCAGCAGCCAACCCGGACAGGGAGGCGAGCAGTACTTC. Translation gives CASSQPGQGGEQYF.

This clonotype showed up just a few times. CDR3 coding DNA: TGTGCCAGCAGCGCAACCGGGGAGCTGTTTTTT. This gives the protein CASSATGELFF. This chain links TRBV7-8 with TRBJ2-2; D is unclear. This CDR3 comprises 11 residues. Germline CDR1 and CDR2: SGHVS and FQNEAQ. With 5 bases removed from V and 5 bases from J, the gap between germline ends came to 3 bases. The complete variable domain, with remaining parts taken from reference TRBV7-8 and TRBJ2-2, reads GAGVSQSPRYKVAKRGQDVALRCDPISGHVSLFWYQQALGQGPEFLTYFQNEAQLDKSGLPSDRFFAERPEGSVSTLKIQRTQQEDSAVYLCASSATGELFFGEGSRLTVL.

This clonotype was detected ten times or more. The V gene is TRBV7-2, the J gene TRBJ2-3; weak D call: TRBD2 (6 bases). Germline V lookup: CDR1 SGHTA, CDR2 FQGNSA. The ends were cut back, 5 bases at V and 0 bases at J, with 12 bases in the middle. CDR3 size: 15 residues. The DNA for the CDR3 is TGTGCCAGCAGCCCCATCGGGGGAAGCACAGATACGCAGTATTTT. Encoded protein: CASSPIGGSTDTQYF. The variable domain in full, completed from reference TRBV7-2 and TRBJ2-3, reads GAGVSQSPSNKVTEKGKDVELRCDPISGHTALYWYRQSLGQGLEFLIYFQGNSAPDKSGLPSDRFSAERTGGSVSTLTIQRTQQEDSAVYLCASSPIGGSTDTQYFGPGTRLTVL.

CDR3 loop: CASSSGISYEQYF. For the CDR3, the DNA is TGTGCCAGCAGTTCCGGGATCTCCTACGAGCAGTACTTC. The chain recombines TRBV28 with TRBJ2-7; D may be TRBD2 (5 bases). The CDR3 extends over 13 amino acids. Trimming left V 4 bases short and J 0 bases short, with 7 bases between. Germline V gene lookup returns CDR1 MDHEN and CDR2 SYDVKM.

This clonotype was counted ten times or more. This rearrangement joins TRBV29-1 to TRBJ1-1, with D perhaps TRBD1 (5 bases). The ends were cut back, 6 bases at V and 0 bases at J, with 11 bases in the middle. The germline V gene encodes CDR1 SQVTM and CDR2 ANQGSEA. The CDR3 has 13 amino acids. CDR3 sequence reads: CSVGNRLNTEAFF. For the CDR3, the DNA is TGCAGCGTCGGGAACAGGTTGAACACTGAAGCTTTCTTT. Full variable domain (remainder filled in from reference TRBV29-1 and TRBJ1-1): SAVISQKPSRDICQRGTSLTIQCQVDSQVTMMFWYRQQPGQSLTLIATANQGSEATYESGFVIDKFPISRPNLTFSTLTVSNMSPEDSSIYLCSVGNRLNTEAFFGQGTRLTVV.

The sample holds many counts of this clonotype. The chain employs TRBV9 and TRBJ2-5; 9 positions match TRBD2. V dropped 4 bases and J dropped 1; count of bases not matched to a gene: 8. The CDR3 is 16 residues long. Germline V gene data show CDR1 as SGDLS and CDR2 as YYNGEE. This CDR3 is CASSLWAGGPQETQYF. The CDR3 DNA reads TGTGCCAGCAGCCTCTGGGCGGGGGGGCCCCAAGAGACCCAGTACTTC.

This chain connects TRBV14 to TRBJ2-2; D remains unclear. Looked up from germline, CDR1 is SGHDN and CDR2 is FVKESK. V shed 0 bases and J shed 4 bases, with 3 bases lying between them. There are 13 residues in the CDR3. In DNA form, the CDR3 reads TGTGCCAGCAGCCAAGAACTCACCGGGGAGCTGTTTTTT. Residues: CASSQELTGELFF.

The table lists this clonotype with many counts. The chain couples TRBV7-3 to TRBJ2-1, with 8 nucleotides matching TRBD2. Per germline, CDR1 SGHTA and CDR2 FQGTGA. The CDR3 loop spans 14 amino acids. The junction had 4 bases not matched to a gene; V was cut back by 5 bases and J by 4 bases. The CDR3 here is CASSTSGRYNEQFF. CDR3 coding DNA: TGTGCCAGCAGCACCAGCGGGAGATACAATGAGCAGTTCTTC. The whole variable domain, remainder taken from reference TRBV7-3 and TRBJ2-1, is GAGVSQTPSNKVTEKGKYVELRCDPISGHTALYWYRQSLGQGPEFLIYFQGTGAADDSGLPNDRFFAVRPEGSVSTLKIQRTERGDSAVYLCASSTSGRYNEQFFGPGTRLTVL.

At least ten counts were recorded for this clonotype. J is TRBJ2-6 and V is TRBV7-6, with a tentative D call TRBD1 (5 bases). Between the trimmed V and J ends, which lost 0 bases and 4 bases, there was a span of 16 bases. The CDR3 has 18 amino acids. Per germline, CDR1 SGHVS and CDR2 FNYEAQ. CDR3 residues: CASSLASAGLVGANVLTF. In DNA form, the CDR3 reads TGTGCCAGCAGCTTAGCATCGGCAGGGCTCGTCGGGGCCAACGTCCTGACTTTC.

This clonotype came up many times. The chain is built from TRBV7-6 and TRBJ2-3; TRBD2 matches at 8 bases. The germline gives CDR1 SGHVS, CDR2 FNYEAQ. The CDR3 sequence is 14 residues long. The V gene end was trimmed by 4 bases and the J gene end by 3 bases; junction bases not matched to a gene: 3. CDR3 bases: TGTGCCAGCAGCTCTACTAGCGGAACAGATACGCAGTATTTT. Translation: CASSSTSGTDTQYF. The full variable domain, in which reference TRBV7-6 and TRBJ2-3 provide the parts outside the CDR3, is GAGVSQSPRYKVTKRGQDVALRCDPISGHVSLYWYRQALGQGPEFLTYFNYEAQQDKSGLPNDRFSAERPEGSISTLTIQRTEQRDSAMYRCASSSTSGTDTQYFGPGTRLTVL.

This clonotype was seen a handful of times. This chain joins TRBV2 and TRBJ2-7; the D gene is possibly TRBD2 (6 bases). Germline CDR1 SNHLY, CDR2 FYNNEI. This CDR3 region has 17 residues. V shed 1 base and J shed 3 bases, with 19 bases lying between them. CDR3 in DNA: TGTGCCAGCAGTGAAGGGTTCGGGGGACTTCGGGTCTACGAGCAGTACTTC. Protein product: CASSEGFGGLRVYEQYF.

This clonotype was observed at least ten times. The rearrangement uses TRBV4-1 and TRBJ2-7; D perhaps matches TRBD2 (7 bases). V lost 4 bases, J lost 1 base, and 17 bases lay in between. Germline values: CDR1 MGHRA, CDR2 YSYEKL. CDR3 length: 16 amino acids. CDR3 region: CASSLGWGGRSYEQYF. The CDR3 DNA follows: TGCGCCAGCAGCCTCGGCTGGGGGGGGCGATCCTACGAGCAGTACTTC.

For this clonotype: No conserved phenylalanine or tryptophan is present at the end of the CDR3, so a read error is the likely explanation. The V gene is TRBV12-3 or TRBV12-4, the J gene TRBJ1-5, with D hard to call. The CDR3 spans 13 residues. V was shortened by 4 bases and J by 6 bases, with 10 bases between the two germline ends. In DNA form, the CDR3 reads TGTGCCAGCAGTTACAGAGAACTTCAGCCCCAGCATTTA. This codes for CASSYRELQPQHL.

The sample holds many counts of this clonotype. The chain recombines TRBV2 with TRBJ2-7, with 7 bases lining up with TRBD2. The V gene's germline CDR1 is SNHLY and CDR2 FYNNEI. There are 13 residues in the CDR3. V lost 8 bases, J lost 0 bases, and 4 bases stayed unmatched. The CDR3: CASGGGSSYEQYF. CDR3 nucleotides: TGTGCCAGCGGCGGGGGAAGCTCCTACGAGCAGTACTTC.